This passage covers 17 T cell receptor beta chains from one sample sequenced in a study of technical replicates of blood from a few donors. Here immunoSEQ multiplex PCR was the method, and the copy in TCRdb shows in-frame clones only, minus some. This sample has roughly 93,000 clones, with roughly 95% found just once. The sample consisted of T cells isolated from PBMCs. These receptors came from a human donor in good health.

The chain is built from TRBV5-4 and TRBJ2-2; 8 positions agree with TRBD2. The CDR3 totals 15 residues. V gave up 4 bases and J gave up 4 bases; unmatched junction bases: 6. From germline, CDR1 is SGHNT and CDR2 YYREEE (reference sequence). CDR3: CASSPGGRGTGELFF. The CDR3 DNA sequence: TGTGCCAGCAGCCCGGGGGGGCGTGGCACCGGGGAGCTGTTTTTT.

Only one count was recorded for this clone. The rearrangement joins TRBV9 to TRBJ1-1; TRBD1 matches 7 bases. The J segment lost 3 bases and the V segment lost 3 bases, leaving 8 bases of the junction unmatched. The CDR3 spans 15 residues. Germline V gives CDR1 SGDLS, CDR2 YYNGEE. The CDR3 DNA sequence: TGTGCCAGCAGCGCCCGCCAGGGACAGTACACTGAAGCTTTCTTT. The encoded protein is CASSARQGQYTEAFF.

This clone has a single count. The rearrangement joins TRBV30 to TRBJ1-2, with D hard to call. Germline assignment: CDR1 GTSNPN and CDR2 SVGIG (reference sequence). CDR3 length: 16 residues. Trimming took off 4 bases at V and 3 bases at J, with 21 bases between the two ends. The chain's CDR3 is CAWNLAAGSLDYGYTF. In DNA, the CDR3 is TGTGCCTGGAATCTCGCTGCAGGATCCCTGGACTATGGCTACACCTTC.

This chain links TRBV29-1 with TRBJ2-7; the D is unclear. The V gene's germline CDR1 is SQVTM and CDR2 ANQGSEA. This CDR3 contains 13 residues. Trimming stripped 5 bases from V and 2 bases from J, with 13 bases between. The CDR3 reads CSVTRSPTYEQYF. The CDR3 nucleotides read TGCAGCGTTACCAGGTCTCCCACCTACGAGCAGTACTTC.

DNA of the CDR3: TGTGCCAGCAGTCTAGCGTCCCTAGGAGATACGCAGTATTTT. Protein product: CASSLASLGDTQYF. The chain is built from TRBV27 and TRBJ2-3, with D perhaps matching TRBD2 (6 bases). V lost 5 bases and J lost 5, with 14 bases in between. The CDR3 totals 14 residues. CDR1 MNHEY and CDR2 SMNVEV come from the germline V gene (reference sequence).

This chain connects TRBV11-2 to TRBJ2-1, with D possibly being TRBD2 (5 bases). The germline V and J ends were trimmed by 0 bases and 6 bases, with 12 bases remaining between them. Germline CDR1 SGHAT, CDR2 FQNNGV. CDR3 length equals 15 residues. The chain's CDR3 is CASSLDQLVSNEQFF. In DNA form, the CDR3 reads TGTGCCAGCAGCTTAGACCAACTAGTAAGCAATGAGCAGTTCTTC.

The CDR3 region is CASSSTGGLEGEQYF. CDR3 sequence (DNA): TGTGCCAGCAGTTCAACAGGGGGCTTAGAGGGTGAGCAGTACTTC. The rearrangement uses TRBV27 and TRBJ2-7, with TRBD1 identical over 9 bases. The CDR3 is 15 amino acids. Germline CDR1 and CDR2: MNHEY and SMNVEV (reference sequence). After removal of 4 bases from V and 7 bases from J, the junction contained 11 bases not matched to a gene.

This sequence joins TRBV15 and TRBJ2-2, with D possibly TRBD1 on 5 matching bases. Germline V CDR1 and CDR2: LNHNV, YYDKDF (reference sequence). V lost 3 bases and J 7 bases, leaving 12 bases between the germline ends. CDR3 length: 14 amino acids. The CDR3 protein is CATSSDGAGGELFF. The CDR3 nucleotides read TGTGCCACCAGCAGTGATGGGGCCGGCGGGGAGCTGTTTTTT. Based on the CDR3 plus reference TRBV15 and TRBJ2-2, the full variable domain is DAMVIQNPRYQVTQFGKPVTLSCSQTLNHNVMYWYQQKSSQAPKLLFHYYDKDFNNEADTPDNFQSRRPNTSFCFLDIRSPGLGDTAMYLCATSSDGAGGELFFGEGSRLTVL.

The count of this clone is one. The V call is TRBV5-6, the J call TRBJ1-2; 8 bases match TRBD1. Trimming removed 4 bases from V and 4 bases from J; junction bases left unmatched: 3. Germline V gives CDR1 SGHDT, CDR2 YYEEEE. The CDR3 length is 13 residues. CDR3 bases: TGTGCCAGCAGCCTCGACAGGGGCTATGGCTACACCTTC. It codes for CASSLDRGYGYTF.

This sequence joins TRBV2 and TRBJ2-2, with TRBD2 matching 10 bases. This CDR3 contains 14 residues. V was clipped by 2 bases and J by 6 bases; unmatched bases: 0. Per germline, CDR1 SNHLY and CDR2 FYNNEI. The CDR3 sequence: CASSELAGAGELFF. The CDR3 DNA follows: TGTGCCAGCAGTGAACTAGCGGGGGCCGGGGAGCTGTTTTTT.

This rearrangement joins TRBV4-1 to TRBJ1-1; 8 nucleotides line up with TRBD1. With 4 bases clipped from V and 13 bases from J, the junction kept 8 bases outside the gene matches. Germline CDR1 is MGHRA and CDR2 is YSYEKL. This CDR3 has 12 residues. The CDR3 nucleotides are TGCGCCAGCAGCCGACCGGACAGGGAACATTTCTTT. This encodes CASSRPDREHFF.

This chain links TRBV7-9 with TRBJ1-5; 7 nucleotides align to TRBD1. The length of the CDR3 is 13 residues. V lost 5 bases and J lost 9; bases outside the gene matches: 7. Germline V CDR1 and CDR2: SEHNR, FQNEAQ (reference sequence). The CDR3 protein is CASSPGTEGPQHF. Written as DNA, the CDR3 is TGTGCCAGCAGCCCCGGGACAGAGGGGCCCCAGCATTTT.

This rearrangement joins TRBV27 to TRBJ1-1, with 9 bases fitting TRBD1. This CDR3 contains 14 residues. The junction had 12 bases not matched to a gene; V was cut back by 5 bases and J by 11 bases. The germline CDR1 and CDR2 sequences are MNHEY and SMNVEV (reference sequence). CDR3 DNA: TGTGCCAGCAGTCCATCTTTCGGACAGGGGTCTGCTTTCTTT. Its translation: CASSPSFGQGSAFF.

The V gene is TRBV2, the J gene TRBJ2-7, with 11 nucleotides matching TRBD2. Germline-derived CDR1 and CDR2 are SNHLY and FYNNEI. The CDR3 length is 15 residues. V was pared by 6 bases and J by 0 bases, with 4 bases of the junction left unmatched. This chain's CDR3 is CASRVTSGTSYEQYF. The CDR3 DNA reads as TGTGCCAGCAGAGTGACTAGCGGGACCTCCTACGAGCAGTACTTC. Using reference TRBV2 and TRBJ2-7 for the parts outside the CDR3, the full variable domain is EPEVTQTPSHQVTQMGQEVILRCVPISNHLYFYWYRQILGQKVEFLVSFYNNEISEKSEIFDDQFSVERPDGSNFTLKIRSTKLEDSAMYFCASRVTSGTSYEQYFGPGTRLTVT.

V is TRBV2 and J is TRBJ2-7, with TRBD1 matching 12 bases. The V segment lost 6 bases and the J segment 7 bases; nucleotides outside the gene matches: 10. Germline-derived CDR1 and CDR2 are SNHLY and FYNNEI. There are 15 residues in the CDR3. In nucleotides, the CDR3 is TGTGCCAGCAGCAATCCGGGACAGGGGGCTGATGAGCAGTACTTC. Translated: CASSNPGQGADEQYF.

This sequence joins TRBV19 and TRBJ1-5, with 10 nucleotides matching TRBD1. Trimming removed 3 bases from V and 7 bases from J; junction bases left unmatched: 6. The CDR3 has 15 residues. Germline CDR1 is LNHDA and CDR2 is SQIVND (reference sequence). CDR3 sequence reads: CASSIADRGRQPQHF. CDR3 nucleotides: TGTGCCAGTAGTATTGCAGACAGGGGGCGGCAGCCCCAGCATTTT.

About this clone itself: Other DNA sequences within the sample encode an identical CDR3. The chain has TRBV6-5 and TRBJ1-1; tentative D call: TRBD1 (6 bases). Trimming left V 0 bases short and J 5 bases short, with 7 bases between. Germline CDR1 and CDR2: MNHEY and SVGAGI. This CDR3 is 13 amino acids long. The CDR3: CASSYSRGTEAFF. CDR3 coding DNA: TGTGCCAGCAGTTACTCGAGGGGGACTGAAGCTTTCTTT.